The clone carrying this TCR beta chain was counted between two and nine times. What it binds is unknown. The sample is drawn from a study of beta chain features in type 1 diabetes. Study-level points and caveats: Among all four CD4+ subsets, Type 1 diabetes patients had TCRB CDR3s that were moderately but significantly shorter.

The whole isolated RNA underwent reverse transcription, so sequencing captured expressed TCRB transcripts. Assay used: immunoSEQ multiplex PCR; TCRdb lists only in-frame clones, some missing. This repertoire shows 250,000 to 300,000 clones, around 24% found once; its top ten account for about 0.012%. The CDR3 extends over 11 amino acids. Germline V gene lookup returns CDR1 GTSNPN and CDR2 SVGIG (reference sequence). Trimming took 5 bases from V and 9 from J; bases not matched to a gene: 4. Material for sequencing was naive CD4+ T cells from blood. This TCR came from a woman aged 25 to 39 with type 1 diabetes. The chain employs TRBV30 and TRBJ2-4; 7 bases are shared with TRBD2. The CDR3 here is CAWGLDGIQYF. CDR3 DNA: TGTGCCTGGGGACTAGATGGCATTCAGTACTTC.